This T cell receptor beta chain was sequenced for a study of cytomegalovirus exposure and HLA in healthy donors. The donors belonged to the roughly 110-subject validation cohort, separate from the approximately 700-subject first cohort. Data came from immunoSEQ multiplex PCR; TCRdb stores just in-frame clones and leaves some out. The sample yields about 110,000 clones, around 85% seen once. This receptor was taken from a young woman in good health and CMV-seronegative. The material sequenced was PBMCs.

CDR3 nucleotides: TGTGCCAGCAGACAAATCACCGGGGAGCTGTTTTTT. It translates to CASRQITGELFF. The rearrangement uses TRBV2 and TRBJ2-2, with no clear D. The germline V and J ends were trimmed by 6 bases and 4 bases, with 6 bases remaining between them. In germline, CDR1 is SNHLY, CDR2 FYNNEI. The CDR3 consists of 12 residues.